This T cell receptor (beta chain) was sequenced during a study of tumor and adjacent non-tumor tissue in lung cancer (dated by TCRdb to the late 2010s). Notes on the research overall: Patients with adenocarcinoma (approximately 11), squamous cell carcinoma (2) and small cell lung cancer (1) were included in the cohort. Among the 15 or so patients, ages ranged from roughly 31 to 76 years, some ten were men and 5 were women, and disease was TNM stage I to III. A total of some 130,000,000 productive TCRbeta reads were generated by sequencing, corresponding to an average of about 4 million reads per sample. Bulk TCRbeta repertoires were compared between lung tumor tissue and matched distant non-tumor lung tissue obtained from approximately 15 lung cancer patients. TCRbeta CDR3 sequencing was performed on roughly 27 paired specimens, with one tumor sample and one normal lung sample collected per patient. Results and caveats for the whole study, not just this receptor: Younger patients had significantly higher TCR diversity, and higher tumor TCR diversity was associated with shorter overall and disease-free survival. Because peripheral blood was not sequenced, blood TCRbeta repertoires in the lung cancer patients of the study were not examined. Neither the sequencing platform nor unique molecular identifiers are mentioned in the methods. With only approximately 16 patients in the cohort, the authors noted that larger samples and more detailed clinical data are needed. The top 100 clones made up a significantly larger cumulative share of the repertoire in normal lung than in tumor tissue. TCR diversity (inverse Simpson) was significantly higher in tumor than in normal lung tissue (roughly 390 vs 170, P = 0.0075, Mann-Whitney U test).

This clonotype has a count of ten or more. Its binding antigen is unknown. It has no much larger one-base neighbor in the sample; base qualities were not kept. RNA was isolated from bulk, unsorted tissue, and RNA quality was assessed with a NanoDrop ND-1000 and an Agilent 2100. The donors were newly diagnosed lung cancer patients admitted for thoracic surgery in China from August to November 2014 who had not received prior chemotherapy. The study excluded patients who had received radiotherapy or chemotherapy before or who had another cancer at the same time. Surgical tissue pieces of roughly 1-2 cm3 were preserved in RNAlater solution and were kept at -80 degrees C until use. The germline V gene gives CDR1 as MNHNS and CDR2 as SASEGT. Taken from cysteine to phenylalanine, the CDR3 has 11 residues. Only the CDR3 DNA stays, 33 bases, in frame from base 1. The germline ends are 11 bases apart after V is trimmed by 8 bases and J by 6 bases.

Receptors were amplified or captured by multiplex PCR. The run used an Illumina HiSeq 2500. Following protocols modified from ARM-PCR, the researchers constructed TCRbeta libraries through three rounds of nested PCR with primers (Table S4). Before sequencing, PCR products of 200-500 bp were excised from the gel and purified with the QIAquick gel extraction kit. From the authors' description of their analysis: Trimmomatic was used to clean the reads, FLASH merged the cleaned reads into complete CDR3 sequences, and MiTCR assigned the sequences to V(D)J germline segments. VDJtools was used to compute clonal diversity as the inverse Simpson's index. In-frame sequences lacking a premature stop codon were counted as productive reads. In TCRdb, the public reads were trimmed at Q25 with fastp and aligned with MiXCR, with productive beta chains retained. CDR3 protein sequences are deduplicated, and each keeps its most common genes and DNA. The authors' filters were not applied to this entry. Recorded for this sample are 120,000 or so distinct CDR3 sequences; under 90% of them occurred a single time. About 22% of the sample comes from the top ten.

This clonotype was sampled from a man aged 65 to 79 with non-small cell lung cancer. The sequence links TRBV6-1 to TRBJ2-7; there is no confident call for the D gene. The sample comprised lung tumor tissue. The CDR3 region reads CASLKEPEQYF. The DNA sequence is TGTGCCAGCCTTAAAGAGCCCGAGCAGTACTTC.